This TCR beta chain is drawn from a study of T-cell memory formation after mild COVID-19. In this sample, this clonotype turned up a few times. CDR1 is SEHNR and CDR2 is FQNEAQ in the germline V gene (reference sequence). The CDR3 sequence is 14 residues long. V lost 5 bases, J lost 9 bases, and 19 bases lay in between. After 5'RACE with constant-segment primers, TCR alpha and TCR beta cDNA libraries carrying sample barcodes and UMIs were obtained. TCRdb reprocessed the 5' RACE reads via MiXCR and lists one record per CDR3 protein. The data show more than 150,000 distinct CDR3 sequences, about 18% seen once.

The sequence was collected from a young man who had mild COVID-19 (a few samples of this study predate the infection). Cell type and time point are not known. The specimen sequenced was PBMCs or a T cell subset sorted from them (not recorded which). The rearrangement joins TRBV7-9 to TRBJ2-5, with a possible D match to TRBD2 (5 bases). In nucleotides, the CDR3 is TGTGCCAGCAGCCTCCCCGGCTACGGGATGGCCCAGTACTTC. It yields the protein CASSLPGYGMAQYF.